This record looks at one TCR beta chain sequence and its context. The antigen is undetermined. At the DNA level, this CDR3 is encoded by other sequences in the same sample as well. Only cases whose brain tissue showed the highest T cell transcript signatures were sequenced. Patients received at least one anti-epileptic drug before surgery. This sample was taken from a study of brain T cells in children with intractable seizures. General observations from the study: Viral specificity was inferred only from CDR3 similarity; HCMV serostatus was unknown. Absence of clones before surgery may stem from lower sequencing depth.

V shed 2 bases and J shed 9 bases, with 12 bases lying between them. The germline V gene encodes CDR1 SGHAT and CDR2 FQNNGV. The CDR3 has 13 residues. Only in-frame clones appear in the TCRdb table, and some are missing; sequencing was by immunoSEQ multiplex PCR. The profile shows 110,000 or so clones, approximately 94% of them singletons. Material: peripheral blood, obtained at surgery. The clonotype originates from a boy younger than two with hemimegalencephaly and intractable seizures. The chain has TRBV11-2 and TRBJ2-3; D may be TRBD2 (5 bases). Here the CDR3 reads CASSLSGRGTQYF. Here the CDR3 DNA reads TGTGCCAGCAGCTTAAGCGGACGAGGCACGCAGTATTTT.